The rows below give T cell receptor beta chains drawn from one sample of a study of spatial heterogeneity in lung cancer. MiXCR, applied by TCRdb to the 5' RACE reads, yields one record per CDR3 protein. The sample includes 15,000 or so distinct CDR3 sequences, 20% to 25% of them seen just once. Sequencing was performed on PBMCs, taken at surgery. The receptors here all came from a female donor with early-stage non-small cell lung cancer. CDR3s include the opening cysteine and the closing phenylalanine or tryptophan. Fields, in order: clone size, J gene, D gene, V gene, CDR3 protein, CDR3 DNA. A D gene is named only where the DNA matches it firmly. Size is omitted from some rows. Given values are once, few, many or a class for expanded clones.

size: many
J: TRBJ1-1
D: .
V: TRBV30
CDR3: CALRRGDVAFF
DNA: TGTGCCTTAAGGCGTGGGGACGTGGCTTTCTTT

size: many
J: TRBJ1-1
D: .
V: TRBV3-1
CDR3: CASSQLNMNTEAFF
DNA: TGTGCCAGCAGCCAACTAAACATGAACACTGAAGCTTTCTTT

size: once
J: TRBJ1-6
D: .
V: TRBV28
CDR3: CASSRSESPLHF
DNA: TGTGCCAGCAGCCGTTCTGAATCACCCCTCCACTTT

size: many
J: TRBJ2-1
D: TRBD1
V: TRBV19
CDR3: CATGDRGKQRSSYNEQFF
DNA: TGTGCCACTGGGGACAGGGGGAAACAGCGGAGCTCCTACAATGAGCAGTTCTTC

size: many
J: TRBJ1-6
D: .
V: TRBV27
CDR3: CASSFGTRGNSPLHF
DNA: TGTGCCAGCAGTTTCGGCACCCGGGGAAATTCACCCCTCCACTTT

size: .
J: TRBJ2-7
D: .
V: TRBV10-2
CDR3: CASSGGKDYEQYF
DNA: TGCGCCAGCAGTGGAGGCAAAGACTACGAGCAGTACTTC

size: many
J: TRBJ2-7
D: .
V: TRBV29-1
CDR3: CSVDTASSYEQYF
DNA: TGCAGCGTTGATACGGCAAGCTCCTACGAGCAGTACTTC

size: .
J: TRBJ2-5
D: TRBD1
V: TRBV7-2
CDR3: CASSPDRGRETQYF
DNA: TGTGCCAGCAGCCCGGACAGGGGTCGAGAGACCCAGTACTTC

size: many
J: TRBJ2-2
D: TRBD1
V: TRBV12-3/TRBV12-4
CDR3: CASSTRQGRTGELFF
DNA: TGTGCCAGCAGTACCCGACAGGGAAGGACCGGGGAGCTGTTTTTT

size: few
J: TRBJ2-2
D: TRBD1
V: TRBV30
CDR3: CACPPRQGPNTGELFF
DNA: TGTGCCTGCCCCCCCCGACAGGGCCCGAACACCGGGGAGCTGTTTTTT

size: .
J: TRBJ1-5
D: .
V: TRBV7-2
CDR3: CASSLVQGGGNQPQHF
DNA: TGTGCCAGCAGCTTAGTACAAGGGGGAGGTAATCAGCCCCAGCATTTT

size: many
J: TRBJ2-5
D: .
V: TRBV29-1
CDR3: CSAGGGNEGTQYF
DNA: TGCAGCGCCGGAGGTGGGAACGAGGGGACCCAGTACTTC

size: many
J: TRBJ2-7
D: TRBD2
V: TRBV7-9
CDR3: CASSGRGERSGEQYF
DNA: TGTGCCAGCAGCGGTCGGGGGGAGAGGTCCGGCGAGCAGTACTTC

size: .
J: TRBJ2-2
D: .
V: TRBV24-1
CDR3: CATSDLRQNTGELFF
DNA: TGTGCCACCAGTGATTTAAGGCAAAACACCGGGGAGCTGTTTTTT

size: many
J: TRBJ2-3
D: .
V: TRBV20-1
CDR3: CSATGVLMTDTQYF
DNA: TGCAGTGCTACGGGAGTTCTTATGACAGATACGCAGTATTTT

size: many
J: TRBJ2-7
D: TRBD2
V: TRBV6-2/TRBV6-3
CDR3: CASSYLAGGPYEQYF
DNA: TGTGCCAGCAGTTACTTAGCGGGAGGGCCCTACGAGCAGTACTTC

size: medium-sized
J: TRBJ2-7
D: .
V: TRBV28
CDR3: CASRGRGRTHEQYF
DNA: TGTGCCAGCAGGGGTCGGGGCAGGACCCACGAGCAGTACTTC

size: many
J: TRBJ2-2
D: .
V: TRBV20-1
CDR3: CSARAPPLGTGELFF
DNA: TGCAGTGCTAGAGCCCCCCCCCTCGGGACCGGGGAGCTGTTTTTT

size: many
J: TRBJ2-5
D: .
V: TRBV11-2
CDR3: CASSSWGTLETQYF
DNA: TGTGCCAGCAGCTCTTGGGGGACACTAGAGACCCAGTACTTC

size: many
J: TRBJ2-3
D: .
V: TRBV12-3/TRBV12-4
CDR3: CASSLLAIHTDTQYF
DNA: TGTGCCAGCAGTTTACTAGCGATTCACACAGATACGCAGTATTTT

size: many
J: TRBJ1-2
D: TRBD1
V: TRBV30
CDR3: CASDKAGGAYGYTF
DNA: TGTGCCTCAGATAAAGCAGGGGGCGCCTATGGCTACACCTTC

size: .
J: TRBJ2-3
D: .
V: TRBV27
CDR3: CASKWDRSTDTQYF
DNA: TGTGCCAGCAAGTGGGACCGAAGCACAGATACGCAGTATTTT

size: medium-sized
J: TRBJ2-3
D: .
V: TRBV5-1
CDR3: CASSFAADTQYF
DNA: TGCGCCAGCAGCTTTGCGGCAGATACGCAGTATTTT

size: few
J: TRBJ1-5
D: .
V: TRBV7-6
CDR3: CASSLVSPSNQPQHF
DNA: TGTGCCAGCAGCTTAGTAAGCCCTAGCAATCAGCCCCAGCATTTT

size: many
J: TRBJ2-7
D: .
V: TRBV29-1
CDR3: CSVTLEVMNYEQYF
DNA: TGCAGCGTGACCCTGGAAGTGATGAACTACGAGCAGTACTTC

size: medium-sized
J: TRBJ1-5
D: .
V: TRBV30
CDR3: CAWSRNSNQPQHF
DNA: TGTGCCTGGAGCCGAAATAGCAATCAGCCCCAGCATTTT

size: many
J: TRBJ1-2
D: .
V: TRBV29-1
CDR3: CSVEDPLLRDGYTF
DNA: TGCAGCGTTGAAGATCCGCTCCTAAGGGATGGCTACACCTTC

size: .
J: TRBJ2-2
D: .
V: TRBV5-4
CDR3: CASSRVGRTNTGELFF
DNA: TGTGCCAGCAGCCGGGTGGGACGGACGAACACCGGGGAGCTGTTTTTT

size: many
J: TRBJ2-1
D: .
V: TRBV19
CDR3: CASSIRRSTYNEQFF
DNA: TGTGCCAGTAGTATTAGGCGCTCCACCTACAATGAGCAGTTCTTC